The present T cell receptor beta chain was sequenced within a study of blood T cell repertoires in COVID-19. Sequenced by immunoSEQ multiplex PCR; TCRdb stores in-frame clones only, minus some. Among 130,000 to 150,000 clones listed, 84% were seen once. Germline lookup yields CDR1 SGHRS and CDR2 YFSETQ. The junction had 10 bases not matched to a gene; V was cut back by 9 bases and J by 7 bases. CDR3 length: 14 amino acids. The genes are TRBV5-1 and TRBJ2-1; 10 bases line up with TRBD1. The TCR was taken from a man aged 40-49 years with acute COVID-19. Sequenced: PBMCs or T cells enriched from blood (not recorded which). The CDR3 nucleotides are TGCGCCACAAACCGAGGGACAGGGGAGAATGAGCAGTTCTTC. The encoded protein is CATNRGTGENEQFF.